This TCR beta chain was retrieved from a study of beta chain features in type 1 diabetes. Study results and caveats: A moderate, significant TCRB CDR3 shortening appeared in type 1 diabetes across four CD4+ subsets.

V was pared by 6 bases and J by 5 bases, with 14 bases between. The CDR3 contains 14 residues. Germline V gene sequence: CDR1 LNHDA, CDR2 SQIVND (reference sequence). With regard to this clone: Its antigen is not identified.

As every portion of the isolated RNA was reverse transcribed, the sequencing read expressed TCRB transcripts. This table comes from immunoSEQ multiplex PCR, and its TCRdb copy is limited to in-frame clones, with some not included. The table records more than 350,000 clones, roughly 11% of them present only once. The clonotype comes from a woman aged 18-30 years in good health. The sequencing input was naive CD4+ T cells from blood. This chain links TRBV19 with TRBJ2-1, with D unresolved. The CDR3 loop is CASSRSASNNEQFF. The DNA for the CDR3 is TGTGCCAGTAGCAGGTCTGCCTCAAACAATGAGCAGTTCTTC.